This T cell receptor (beta chain) was captured in a study of tumor-infiltrating lymphocytes in primary liver carcinoma. Co-extraction of RNA and DNA was performed on roughly 20-33 mg of unsorted bulk tissue. The input was 400 to 500 ng total RNA; TCR beta cDNA was made from it with a constant-region primer. Libraries of TCR beta came from three nested multiplex PCR rounds with slightly modified ARM-PCR. TCRdb reprocessed the multiplex PCR reads via MiXCR and lists one record per CDR3 protein. The table shows more than 50,000 distinct CDR3 sequences, with over 70% occurring only once. Concerning this clonotype itself: One junction end disagrees with the germline gene, perhaps due to a read error.

This sequence originates from a man between 35 and 55 years old with primary liver carcinoma and hepatitis B virus infection. The sample was liver tumor tissue from sampling region 2. Subset specified: tumor region T2, inferior pole.

The CDR3 region is CTSSGGQGEDNEQFF. In DNA form, the CDR3 reads TGTACCAGCAGTGGAGGACAGGGTGAGGACAATGAGCAGTTCTTC. The chain uses TRBV6-5 and TRBJ2-1, with 8 bases lining up with TRBD1. Germline CDR1 MNHEY, CDR2 SVGAGI. The CDR3 covers 15 residues.